The 9 T cell receptor beta chains listed next were all sequenced from one sample in a study of cytomegalovirus exposure and HLA in healthy donors (TCRdb year 2017). To prepare the library, the immunoSEQ multiplex PCR assay was applied. Sourced from immuneACCESS, this table was stored by TCRdb with only in-frame sequences that have V and J called. A share of the clones is absent; for the studies checked, an unresolved V gene accounts for under half, and the remainder has no known explanation. The table for this sample lists 170,000 or so clones; roughly 85% of them were counted only once. The ten top clones hold more than 15% of the sample. The sample was PBMCs. Receptors were obtained from a man aged 18 to 30 in good health and CMV-seropositive.

This rearrangement joins TRBV18 to TRBJ2-7, with D perhaps matching TRBD2 (5 bases). Germline V lookup: CDR1 KGHSH, CDR2 LQKENI. V was pared by 1 base and J by 4 bases, with 14 bases between. This CDR3 is 15 amino acids long. The CDR3 sequence is CASSPRGVREYEQYF. The DNA of the CDR3 is TGTGCCAGCTCACCACGTGGGGTGAGGGAGTACGAGCAGTACTTC. The full variable domain, with the rest looked up from reference TRBV18 and TRBJ2-7, is NAGVMQNPRHLVRRRGQEARLRCSPMKGHSHVYWYRQLPEEGLKFMVYLQKENIIDESGMPKERFSAEFPKEGPSILRIQQVVRGDSAAYFCASSPRGVREYEQYFGPGTRLTVT.

The chain links TRBV6-1 to TRBJ1-2; D gene unclear. Trimming shortened V by 3 bases and J by 3 bases, and 11 bases separated the two germline ends. The CDR3 spans 14 residues. Germline CDR1 and CDR2: MNHNS and SASEGT. The CDR3 DNA reads as TGTGCCAGCAGTGACCCACAGTCTTACTATGGCTACACCTTC. Its translation is CASSDPQSYYGYTF.

V gene TRBV30 combines with J gene TRBJ1-4, with 12 bases that match TRBD1. The CDR3 has 18 amino acids. Germline trimming cut 5 bases from V and 2 bases from J; bases unmatched to any gene: 12. Germline values: CDR1 GTSNPN, CDR2 SVGIG (reference sequence). The CDR3: CAWGPGQGAFPTNEKLFF. In nucleotides, the CDR3 is TGTGCCTGGGGACCGGGACAGGGGGCCTTTCCCACTAATGAAAAACTGTTTTTT.

This chain links TRBV5-1 with TRBJ1-1; TRBD1 matches at 8 bases. The germline gives CDR1 SGHRS, CDR2 YFSETQ. The CDR3 runs 17 residues. J gave up 0 bases and V 1 base, and 8 bases lay outside the gene matches. The CDR3 is CASSLSPTGGLNTEAFF. The CDR3 region has the DNA TGCGCCAGCAGCTTGTCCCCTACAGGGGGACTGAACACTGAAGCTTTCTTT. The entire variable domain, with the rest obtained from reference TRBV5-1 and TRBJ1-1, is as follows: KAGVTQTPRYLIKTRGQQVTLSCSPISGHRSVSWYQQTPGQGLQFLFEYFSETQRNKGNFPGRFSGRQFSNSRSEMNVSTLELGDSALYLCASSLSPTGGLNTEAFFGQGTRLTVV.

Comment on this clone: A read error may produce the germline difference seen at one junction end. J is TRBJ2-1 and V is TRBV29-1; 7 bases agree with TRBD2. The CDR3 is 13 amino acids. Germline CDR1 SQVTM, CDR2 ANQGSEA. The CDR3 bases are TGCAGCGTCGAAGCGGGATACTACAATGAGCAGTTCTTC. Protein sequence: CSVEAGYYNEQFF.

The chain carries TRBV5-3 and TRBJ2-1; D ambiguous. TRBV5-3 is treated as an ORF (open reading frame) with a function not yet certain. The CDR3 totals 15 residues. V gave up 3 bases and J gave up 5 bases, with 15 bases separating them. As DNA, the CDR3 is TGTGCCAGAAGCTCCCGGGTGGAAAGTCACAATGAGCAGTTCTTC. Protein sequence: CARSSRVESHNEQFF.

This chain uses TRBV7-9 with TRBJ2-5, with unresolved D. The V gene's germline CDR1 is SEHNR and CDR2 FQNEAQ (reference sequence). The CDR3 is 14 amino acids. V was cut by 1 base and J by 5 bases, with 11 bases left in between. The CDR3 spells CASSLGTVPETQYF. The CDR3 DNA reads TGTGCCAGCAGCTTAGGTACTGTCCCTGAGACCCAGTACTTC.

V usage is TRBV19 and J usage is TRBJ1-2; D ambiguous. The V end was cut by 2 bases, the J end by 3 bases, with 10 bases between. This CDR3 region has 14 residues. Germline V gene sequence: CDR1 LNHDA, CDR2 SQIVND (reference sequence). In nucleotides, the CDR3 is TGTGCCAGTAGTATAACCTCCCGGTACTATGGCTACACCTTC. Residues: CASSITSRYYGYTF.

The chain uses TRBV30 and TRBJ2-1; D unclear. Germline values: CDR1 GTSNPN, CDR2 SVGIG (reference sequence). Trimming took off 2 bases at V and 6 bases at J, with 5 bases between the two ends. This CDR3 has 11 amino acids. CDR3 region: CAWSPSNEQFF. For the CDR3, the DNA is TGTGCCTGGAGTCCGTCCAATGAGCAGTTCTTC.